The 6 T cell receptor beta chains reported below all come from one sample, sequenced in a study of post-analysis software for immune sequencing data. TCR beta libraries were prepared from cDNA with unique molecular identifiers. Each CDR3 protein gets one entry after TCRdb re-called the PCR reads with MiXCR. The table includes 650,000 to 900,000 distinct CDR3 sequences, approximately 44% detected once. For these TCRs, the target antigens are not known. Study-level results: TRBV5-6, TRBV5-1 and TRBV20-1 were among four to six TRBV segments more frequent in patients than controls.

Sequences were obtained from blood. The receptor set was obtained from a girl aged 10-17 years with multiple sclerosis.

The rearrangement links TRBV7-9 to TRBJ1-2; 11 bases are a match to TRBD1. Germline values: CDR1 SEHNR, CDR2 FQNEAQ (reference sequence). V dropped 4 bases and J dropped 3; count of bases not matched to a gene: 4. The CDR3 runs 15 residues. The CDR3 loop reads CASSSGQGAYYGYTF. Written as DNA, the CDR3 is TGTGCCAGCAGCTCCGGACAGGGGGCTTACTATGGCTACACCTTC.

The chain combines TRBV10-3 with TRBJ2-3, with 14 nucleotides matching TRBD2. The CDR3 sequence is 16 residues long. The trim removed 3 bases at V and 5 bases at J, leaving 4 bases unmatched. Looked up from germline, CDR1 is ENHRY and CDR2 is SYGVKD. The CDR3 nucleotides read TGTGCCATCAGTGATATGGGACTAGCGGGAGTAGATACGCAGTATTTT. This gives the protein CAISDMGLAGVDTQYF.

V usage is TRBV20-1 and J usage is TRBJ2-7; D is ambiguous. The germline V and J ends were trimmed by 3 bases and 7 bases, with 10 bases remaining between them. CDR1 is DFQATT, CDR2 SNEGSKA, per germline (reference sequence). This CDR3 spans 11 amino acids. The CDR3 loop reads CSASPDREQYF. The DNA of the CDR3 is TGCAGTGCTAGCCCAGACCGGGAGCAGTACTTC.

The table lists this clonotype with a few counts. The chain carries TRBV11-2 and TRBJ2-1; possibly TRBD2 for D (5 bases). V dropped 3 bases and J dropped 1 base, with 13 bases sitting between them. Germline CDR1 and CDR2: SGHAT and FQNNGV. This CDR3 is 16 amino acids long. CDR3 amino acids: CASSFASQLSYNEQFF. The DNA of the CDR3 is TGTGCCAGCAGCTTTGCTAGCCAGCTATCCTACAATGAGCAGTTCTTC.

CDR3 sequence reads: CASSLGLAGYETQYF. CDR3 in DNA: TGTGCCAGCAGCTTGGGACTAGCGGGATACGAGACCCAGTACTTC. This rearrangement joins TRBV11-2 to TRBJ2-7; the match to TRBD2 covers 13 bases. The end of the DNA aligns better with TRBJ2-5, so the J call may be wrong. The CDR3 covers 15 residues. The V gene's germline CDR1 is SGHAT and CDR2 FQNNGV.

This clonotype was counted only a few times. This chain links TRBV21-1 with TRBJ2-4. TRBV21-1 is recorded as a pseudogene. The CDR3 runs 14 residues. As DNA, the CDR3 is TGTGCCAGGGTGGCAGCGACAGCCAAAAACATTCAGTACTTC. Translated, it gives CARVAATAKNIQYF.